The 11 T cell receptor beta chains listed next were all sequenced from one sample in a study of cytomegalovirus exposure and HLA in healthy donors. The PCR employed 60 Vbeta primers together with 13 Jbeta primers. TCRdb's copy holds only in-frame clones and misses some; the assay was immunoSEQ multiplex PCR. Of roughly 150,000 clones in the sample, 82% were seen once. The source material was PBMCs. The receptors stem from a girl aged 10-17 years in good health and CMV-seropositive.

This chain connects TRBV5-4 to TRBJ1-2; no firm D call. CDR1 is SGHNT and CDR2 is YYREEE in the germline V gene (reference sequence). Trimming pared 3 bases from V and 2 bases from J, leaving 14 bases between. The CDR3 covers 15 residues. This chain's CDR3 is CASSSPGDGNYGYTF. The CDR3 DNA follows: TGTGCCAGCAGCTCCCCGGGTGACGGCAACTATGGCTACACCTTC.

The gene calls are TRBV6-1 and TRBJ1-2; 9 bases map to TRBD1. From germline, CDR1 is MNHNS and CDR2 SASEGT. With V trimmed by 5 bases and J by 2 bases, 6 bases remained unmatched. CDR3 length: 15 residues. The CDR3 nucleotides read TGTGCCAGCAGTTTCGGGACAGGGTGGAACTATGGCTACACCTTC. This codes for CASSFGTGWNYGYTF.

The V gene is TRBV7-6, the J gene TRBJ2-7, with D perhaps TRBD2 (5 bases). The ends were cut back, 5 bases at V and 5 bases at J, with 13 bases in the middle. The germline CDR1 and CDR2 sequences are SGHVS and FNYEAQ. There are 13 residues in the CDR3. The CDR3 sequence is CASSVHVGDEQYF. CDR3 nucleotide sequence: TGTGCCAGCAGCGTTCATGTGGGAGACGAGCAGTACTTC.

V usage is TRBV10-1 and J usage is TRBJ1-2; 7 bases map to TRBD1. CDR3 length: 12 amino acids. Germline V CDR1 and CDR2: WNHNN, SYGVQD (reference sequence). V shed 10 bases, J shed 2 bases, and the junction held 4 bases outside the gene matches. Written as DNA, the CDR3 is TGCGCCATCGACAGGGTGAACTATGGCTACACCTTC. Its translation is CAIDRVNYGYTF.

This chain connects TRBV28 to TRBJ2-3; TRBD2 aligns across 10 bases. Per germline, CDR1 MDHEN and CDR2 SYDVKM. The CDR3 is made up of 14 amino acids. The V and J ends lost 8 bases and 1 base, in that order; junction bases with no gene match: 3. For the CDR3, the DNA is TGTGCCAGCGGCCTAGCGGGAGGCACAGATACGCAGTATTTT. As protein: CASGLAGGTDTQYF.

In DNA, the CDR3 is TGTGCCAGCAGTGATGGGGACATCAGCAATCAGCCCCAGCATTTT. Its translation: CASSDGDISNQPQHF. This chain joins TRBV6-1 and TRBJ1-5, with D possibly matching TRBD1 (6 bases). The CDR3 is made up of 15 amino acids. Trimming pared 3 bases from V and 1 base from J, leaving 10 bases between. The germline CDR1 and CDR2 sequences are MNHNS and SASEGT.

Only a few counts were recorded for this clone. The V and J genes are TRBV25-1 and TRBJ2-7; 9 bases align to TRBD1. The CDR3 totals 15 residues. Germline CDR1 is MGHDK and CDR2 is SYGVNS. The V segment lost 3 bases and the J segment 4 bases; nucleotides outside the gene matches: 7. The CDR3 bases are TGTGCCAGCAGTGAGGAACAGGGGGCGACTTACGAGCAGTACTTC. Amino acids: CASSEEQGATYEQYF.

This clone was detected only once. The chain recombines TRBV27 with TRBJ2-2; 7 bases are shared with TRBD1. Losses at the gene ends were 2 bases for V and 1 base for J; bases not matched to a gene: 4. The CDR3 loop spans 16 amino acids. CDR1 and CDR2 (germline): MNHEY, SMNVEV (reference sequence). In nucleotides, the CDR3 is TGTGCCAGCAGTTTAGCGGACAGGTTGAACACCGGGGAGCTGTTTTTT. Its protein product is CASSLADRLNTGELFF.

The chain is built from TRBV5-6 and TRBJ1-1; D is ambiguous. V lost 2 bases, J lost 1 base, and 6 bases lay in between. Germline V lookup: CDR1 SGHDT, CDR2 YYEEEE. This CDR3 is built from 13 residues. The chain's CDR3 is CASSLLGNTEAFF. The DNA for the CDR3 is TGTGCCAGCAGCTTACTAGGGAACACTGAAGCTTTCTTT.

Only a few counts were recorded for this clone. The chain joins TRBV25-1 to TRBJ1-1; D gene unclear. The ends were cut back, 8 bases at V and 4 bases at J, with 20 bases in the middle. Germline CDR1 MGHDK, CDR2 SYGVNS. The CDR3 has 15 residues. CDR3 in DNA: TGTGCCAGCGCCTTAGGGAGTTTAGGAATCACTGAAGCTTTCTTT. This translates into CASALGSLGITEAFF.

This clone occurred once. CDR3 sequence (DNA): TGTGCCAGCAGTTTGGTACAGGGCGGCGAGCAGTACTTC. Residues: CASSLVQGGEQYF. The chain links TRBV28 to TRBJ2-7; D possibly corresponds to TRBD1 (6 bases). Trimming took off 3 bases at V and 6 bases at J, with 12 bases between the two ends. Germline V gene lookup returns CDR1 MDHEN and CDR2 SYDVKM. The CDR3 has 13 amino acids.